Below, 8 T cell receptor beta chains from the same sample are listed, as sequenced in a study of blood T cell repertoires in COVID-19. Here immunoSEQ multiplex PCR was the method, and the copy in TCRdb shows in-frame clones only, minus some. The sample records 200,000 to 250,000 clones, around four fifths being singletons. Specimen: peripheral blood. These receptors all come from an elderly woman with active or convalescent COVID-19.

This sequence joins TRBV13 and TRBJ1-6, with D perhaps TRBD1 (6 bases). In germline, CDR1 is PRHDT, CDR2 FYEKMQ (reference sequence). With 4 bases removed from V and 6 bases from J, the gap between germline ends came to 10 bases. The length of the CDR3 is 14 residues. Here the CDR3 DNA reads TGTGCCAGCAGCTCTGGACAGACTAATTCACCCCTCCACTTT. It is translated as CASSSGQTNSPLHF.

The rearrangement uses TRBV6-1 and TRBJ2-7, with TRBD1 matching over 7 bases. The V and J ends lost 2 bases and 5 bases, in that order; junction bases with no gene match: 3. Germline V gene sequence: CDR1 MNHNS, CDR2 SASEGT. The CDR3 consists of 13 residues. CDR3 amino acids: CASSEQGVDEQYF. The CDR3 DNA sequence: TGTGCCAGCAGTGAACAGGGGGTGGACGAGCAGTACTTC.

V and J are TRBV9 and TRBJ2-7; 7 bases line up with TRBD2. Germline loops: CDR1 SGDLS, CDR2 YYNGEE. CDR3 size: 14 residues. Unmatched junction bases numbered 10, after V lost 4 bases and J lost 6 bases. CDR3 amino acids: CASSPPGTNREQYF. CDR3 in DNA: TGTGCCAGCAGCCCCCCAGGGACTAACCGCGAGCAGTACTTC.

This chain connects TRBV6-5 to TRBJ2-2; D is unresolved. Trimming removed 7 bases at V and 4 bases at J, with 10 bases between. Germline CDR1 reads MNHEY; CDR2 reads SVGAGI. This CDR3 is built from 13 residues. The CDR3 spells CASNQAFTGELFF. The CDR3 DNA sequence: TGTGCCAGCAACCAGGCTTTCACCGGGGAGCTGTTTTTT.

The V call is TRBV18, the J call TRBJ1-1; the D is unclear. The CDR3 is 14 amino acids. From germline, CDR1 is KGHSH and CDR2 LQKENI. The V end was cut by 2 bases, the J end by 1 base, with 8 bases between. The DNA for the CDR3 is TGTGCCAGCTCACCAGTTTTCGGGAACACTGAAGCTTTCTTT. Translation: CASSPVFGNTEAFF. Supplemented by reference TRBV18 and TRBJ1-1, the full variable domain reads NAGVMQNPRHLVRRRGQEARLRCSPMKGHSHVYWYRQLPEEGLKFMVYLQKENIIDESGMPKERFSAEFPKEGPSILRIQQVVRGDSAAYFCASSPVFGNTEAFFGQGTRLTVV.

The rearrangement uses TRBV25-1 and TRBJ2-2; 13 bases agree with TRBD2. V gave up 4 bases and J gave up 4 bases; unmatched junction bases: 6. The CDR3 has 17 amino acids. CDR1 MGHDK and CDR2 SYGVNS come from the germline V gene. The CDR3 spells CASSARTSGSLTGELFF. CDR3 DNA sequence: TGTGCCAGCAGTGCGCGGACTAGCGGGAGCCTCACCGGGGAGCTGTTTTTT.

This clone was observed a single time. The chain uses TRBV28 and TRBJ2-7, with 7 bases matching TRBD1. This CDR3 contains 12 residues. Germline CDR1 MDHEN, CDR2 SYDVKM. Germline trimming cut 8 bases from V and 2 bases from J; bases unmatched to any gene: 3. CDR3 in DNA: TGTGCCAGCTTCAGGGGGACCTACGAGCAGTACTTC. It is translated as CASFRGTYEQYF.

CDR3: CAWSVGGPPNTIYF. Here the CDR3 DNA reads TGTGCCTGGAGTGTGGGGGGACCGCCGAACACCATATATTTT. The rearrangement uses TRBV30 and TRBJ1-3, with D maybe TRBD1 (5 bases). There are 14 residues in the CDR3. Germline V gene lookup returns CDR1 GTSNPN and CDR2 SVGIG (reference sequence). The germline V and J ends were trimmed by 0 bases and 7 bases, with 13 bases remaining between them.